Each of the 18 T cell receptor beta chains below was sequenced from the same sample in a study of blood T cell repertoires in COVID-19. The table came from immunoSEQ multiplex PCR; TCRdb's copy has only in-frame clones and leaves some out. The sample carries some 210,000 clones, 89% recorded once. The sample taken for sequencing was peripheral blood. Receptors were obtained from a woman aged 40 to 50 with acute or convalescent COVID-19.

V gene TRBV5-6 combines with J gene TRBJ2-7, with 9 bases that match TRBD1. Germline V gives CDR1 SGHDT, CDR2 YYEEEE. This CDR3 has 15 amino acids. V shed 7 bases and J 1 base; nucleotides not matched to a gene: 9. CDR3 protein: CASLKQGAGSYEQYV. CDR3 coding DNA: TGTGCCAGCTTGAAACAGGGGGCAGGGTCCTACGAGCAGTACGTC.

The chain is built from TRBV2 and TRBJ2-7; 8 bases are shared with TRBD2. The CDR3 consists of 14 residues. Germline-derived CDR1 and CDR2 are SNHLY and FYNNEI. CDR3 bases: TGTGCCAGTGGTGGGACTAGTACTAATTACGGGCAGTACGTC. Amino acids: CASGGTSTNYGQYV.

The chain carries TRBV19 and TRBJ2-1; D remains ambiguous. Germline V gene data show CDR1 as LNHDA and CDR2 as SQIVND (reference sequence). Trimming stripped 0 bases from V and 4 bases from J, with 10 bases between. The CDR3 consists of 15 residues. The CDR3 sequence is CASSIEVGRYNEQFF. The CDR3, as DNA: TGTGCCAGTAGTATAGAAGTCGGTCGATACAATGAGCAGTTCTTC.

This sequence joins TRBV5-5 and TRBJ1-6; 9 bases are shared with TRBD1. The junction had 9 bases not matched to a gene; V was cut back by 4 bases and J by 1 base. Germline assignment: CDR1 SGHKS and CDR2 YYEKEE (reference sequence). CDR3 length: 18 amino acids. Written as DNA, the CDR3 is TGTGCCAGCAGCGCGGTCGGGACAGGGAAGTCCTATAATTCACCCCTCCACTTT. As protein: CASSAVGTGKSYNSPLHF.

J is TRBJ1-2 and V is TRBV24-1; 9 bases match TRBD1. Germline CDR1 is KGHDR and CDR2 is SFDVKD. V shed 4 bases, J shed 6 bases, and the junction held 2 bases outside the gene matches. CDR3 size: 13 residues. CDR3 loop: CATSDGTGHGYTF. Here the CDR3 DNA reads TGTGCCACCAGTGACGGGACAGGGCATGGCTACACCTTC.

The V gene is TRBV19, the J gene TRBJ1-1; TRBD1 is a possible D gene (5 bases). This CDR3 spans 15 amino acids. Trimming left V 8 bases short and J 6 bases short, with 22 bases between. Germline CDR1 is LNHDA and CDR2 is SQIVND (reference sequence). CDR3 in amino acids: CASGDGGKLEAEAFF. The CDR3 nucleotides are TGTGCCAGTGGGGACGGGGGGAAGCTTGAGGCTGAAGCTTTCTTT.

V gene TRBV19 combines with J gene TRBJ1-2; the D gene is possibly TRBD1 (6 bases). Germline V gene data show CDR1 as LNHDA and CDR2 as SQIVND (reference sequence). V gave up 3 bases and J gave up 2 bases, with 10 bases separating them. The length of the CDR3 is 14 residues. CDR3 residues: CASSIRQENYGYTF. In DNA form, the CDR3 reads TGTGCCAGTAGTATTCGACAGGAGAACTATGGCTACACCTTC. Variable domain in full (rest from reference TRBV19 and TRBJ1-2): DGGITQSPKYLFRKEGQNVTLSCEQNLNHDAMYWYRQDPGQGLRLIYYSQIVNDFQKGDIAEGYSVSREKKESFPLTVTSAQKNPTAFYLCASSIRQENYGYTFGSGTRLTVV.

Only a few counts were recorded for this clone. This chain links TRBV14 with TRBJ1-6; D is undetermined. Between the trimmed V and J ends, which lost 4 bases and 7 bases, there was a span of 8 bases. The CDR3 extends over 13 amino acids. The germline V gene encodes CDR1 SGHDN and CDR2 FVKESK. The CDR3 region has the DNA TGTGCCAGCAGCCTCCTATCCAATTCACCCCTCCACTTT. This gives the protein CASSLLSNSPLHF.

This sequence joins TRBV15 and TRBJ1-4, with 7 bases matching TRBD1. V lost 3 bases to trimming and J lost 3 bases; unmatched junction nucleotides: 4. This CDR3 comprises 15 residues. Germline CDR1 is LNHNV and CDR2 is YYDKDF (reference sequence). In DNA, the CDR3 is TGTGCCACCAGCAGCTGGACAGGACCTAATGAAAAACTGTTTTTT. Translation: CATSSWTGPNEKLFF.

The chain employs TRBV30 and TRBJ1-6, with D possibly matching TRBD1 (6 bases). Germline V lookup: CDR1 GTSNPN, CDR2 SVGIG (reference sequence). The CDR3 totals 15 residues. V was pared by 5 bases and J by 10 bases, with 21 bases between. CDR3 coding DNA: TGTGCCTGGGGCCGCATAGGGGGTGTAAGATCACCCCTCCACTTT. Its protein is CAWGRIGGVRSPLHF.

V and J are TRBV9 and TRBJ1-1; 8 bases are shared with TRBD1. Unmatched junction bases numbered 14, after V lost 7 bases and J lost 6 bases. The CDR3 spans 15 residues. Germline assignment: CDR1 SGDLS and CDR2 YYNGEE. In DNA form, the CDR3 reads TGTGCCAGCTCTTATAGGACAGGGTTTGGTGCTGAAGCTTTCTTT. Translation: CASSYRTGFGAEAFF. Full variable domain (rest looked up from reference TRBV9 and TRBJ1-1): DSGVTQTPKHLITATGQRVTLRCSPRSGDLSVYWYQQSLDQGLQFLIQYYNGEERAKGNILERFSAQQFPDLHSELNLSSLELGDSALYFCASSYRTGFGAEAFFGQGTRLTVV.

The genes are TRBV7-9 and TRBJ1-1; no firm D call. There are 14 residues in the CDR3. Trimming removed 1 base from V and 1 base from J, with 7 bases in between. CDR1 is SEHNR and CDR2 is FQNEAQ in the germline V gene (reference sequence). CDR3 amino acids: CASSLGSWNTEAFF. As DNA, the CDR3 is TGTGCCAGCAGCTTAGGCAGTTGGAACACTGAAGCTTTCTTT.

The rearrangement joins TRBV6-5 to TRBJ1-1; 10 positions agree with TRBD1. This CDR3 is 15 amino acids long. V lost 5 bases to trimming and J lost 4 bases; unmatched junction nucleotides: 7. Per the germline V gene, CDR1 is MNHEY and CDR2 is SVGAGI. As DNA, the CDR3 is TGTGCCAGCAGTCCTCGGACAGGGGGACGCACTGAAGCTTTCTTT. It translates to CASSPRTGGRTEAFF.

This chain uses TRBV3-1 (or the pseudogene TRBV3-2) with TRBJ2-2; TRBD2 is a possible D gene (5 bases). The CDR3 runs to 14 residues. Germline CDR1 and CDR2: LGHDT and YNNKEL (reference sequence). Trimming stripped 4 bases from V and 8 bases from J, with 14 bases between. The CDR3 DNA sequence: TGTGCCAGCAGCCCCTCTTATACGGGGGGGGAGCTGTTTTTT. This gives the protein CASSPSYTGGELFF.

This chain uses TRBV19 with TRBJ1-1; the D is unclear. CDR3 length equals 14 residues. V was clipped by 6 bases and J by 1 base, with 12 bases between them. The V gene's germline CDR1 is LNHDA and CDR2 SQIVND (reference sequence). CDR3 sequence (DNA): TGTGCCAGTAGCCCCTCTAGGAAGAACACTGAAGCTTTCTTT. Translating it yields CASSPSRKNTEAFF.

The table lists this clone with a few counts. The CDR3, as DNA: TGTGCCAGTCTCTTAGGAGGGAGTGAATATGGCTACACCTTC. As protein: CASLLGGSEYGYTF. The genes are TRBV19 and TRBJ1-2; D is ambiguous. V lost 8 bases and J lost 5, with 18 bases in between. The CDR3 extends over 14 amino acids. CDR1 and CDR2 (germline): LNHDA, SQIVND (reference sequence).

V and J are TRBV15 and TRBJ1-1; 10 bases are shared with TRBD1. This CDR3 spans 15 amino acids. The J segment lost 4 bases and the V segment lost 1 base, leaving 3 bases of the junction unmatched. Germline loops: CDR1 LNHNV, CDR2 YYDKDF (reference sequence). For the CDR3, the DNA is TGTGCCACCAGCAGAGGGACAGGGGGAGGCACTGAAGCTTTCTTT. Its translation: CATSRGTGGGTEAFF.

The CDR3 bases are TGTGCCAGCAGCGCCGACAGGGGGGGCAATCAGCCCCAGCATTTT. Translated, it gives CASSADRGGNQPQHF. V is TRBV2 and J is TRBJ1-5; TRBD1 agrees at 9 bases. From germline, CDR1 is SNHLY and CDR2 FYNNEI. J was trimmed by 2 bases and V by 6 bases; bases with no gene match: 5. This CDR3 has 15 residues. Full variable domain (missing parts from reference TRBV2 and TRBJ1-5): EPEVTQTPSHQVTQMGQEVILRCVPISNHLYFYWYRQILGQKVEFLVSFYNNEISEKSEIFDDQFSVERPDGSNFTLKIRSTKLEDSAMYFCASSADRGGNQPQHFGDGTRLSIL.